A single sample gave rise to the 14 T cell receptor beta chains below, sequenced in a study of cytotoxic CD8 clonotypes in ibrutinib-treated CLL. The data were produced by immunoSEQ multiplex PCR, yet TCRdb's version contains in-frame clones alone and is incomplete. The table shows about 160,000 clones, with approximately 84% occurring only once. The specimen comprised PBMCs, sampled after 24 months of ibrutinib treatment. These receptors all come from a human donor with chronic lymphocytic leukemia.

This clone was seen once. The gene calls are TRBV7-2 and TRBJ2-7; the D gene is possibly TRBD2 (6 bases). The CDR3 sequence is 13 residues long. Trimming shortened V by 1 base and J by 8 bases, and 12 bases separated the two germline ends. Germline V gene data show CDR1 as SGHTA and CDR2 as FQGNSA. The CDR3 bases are TGTGCCAGCAGCTTAGTGGCGGCGGGACAGCAGTACTTC. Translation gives CASSLVAAGQQYF.

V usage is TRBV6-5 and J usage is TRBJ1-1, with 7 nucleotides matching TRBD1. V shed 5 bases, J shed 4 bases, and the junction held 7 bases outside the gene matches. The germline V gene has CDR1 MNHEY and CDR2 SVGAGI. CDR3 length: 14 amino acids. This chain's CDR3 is CASSDTNRGTEAFF. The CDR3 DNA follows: TGTGCCAGCAGTGATACCAACAGGGGCACTGAAGCTTTCTTT.

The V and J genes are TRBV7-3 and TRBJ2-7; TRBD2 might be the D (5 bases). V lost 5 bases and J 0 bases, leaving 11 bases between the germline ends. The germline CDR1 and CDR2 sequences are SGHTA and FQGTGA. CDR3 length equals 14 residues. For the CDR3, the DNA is TGTGCCAGCAGCCCTGGACTGAGCTCCTACGAGCAGTACTTC. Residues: CASSPGLSSYEQYF.

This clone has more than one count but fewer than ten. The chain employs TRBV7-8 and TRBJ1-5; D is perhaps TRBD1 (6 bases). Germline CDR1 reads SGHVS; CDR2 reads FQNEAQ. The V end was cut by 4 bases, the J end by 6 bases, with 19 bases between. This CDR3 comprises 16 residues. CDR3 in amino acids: CASSWQIQGPGQPQHF. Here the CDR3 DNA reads TGTGCCAGCAGCTGGCAAATACAGGGACCAGGTCAGCCCCAGCATTTT.

The CDR3 region has the DNA TGTGCCAGCAGCGTAGATGGGAGGACCCAGTACTTC. It codes for CASSVDGRTQYF. The chain is built from TRBV9 and TRBJ2-5, with D tentatively TRBD2 (5 bases). Germline assignment: CDR1 SGDLS and CDR2 YYNGEE. V lost 0 bases and J 7 bases, leaving 7 bases between the germline ends. CDR3 length: 12 residues.

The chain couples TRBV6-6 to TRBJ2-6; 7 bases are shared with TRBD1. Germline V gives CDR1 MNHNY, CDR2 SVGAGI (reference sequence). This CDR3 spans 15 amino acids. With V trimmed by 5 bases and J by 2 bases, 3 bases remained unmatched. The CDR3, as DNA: TGTGCCAGCAGTATGAGGGGGCCTGGGGCCAACGTCCTGACTTTC. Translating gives CASSMRGPGANVLTF.

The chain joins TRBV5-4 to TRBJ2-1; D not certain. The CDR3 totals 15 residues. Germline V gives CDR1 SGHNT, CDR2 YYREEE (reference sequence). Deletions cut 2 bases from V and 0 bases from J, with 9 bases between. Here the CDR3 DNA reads TGTGCCAGCAGCTTAGGTGGGCCCTCCTACAATGAGCAGTTCTTC. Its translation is CASSLGGPSYNEQFF. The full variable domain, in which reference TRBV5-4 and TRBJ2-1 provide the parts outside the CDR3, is ETGVTQSPTHLIKTRGQQVTLRCSSQSGHNTVSWYQQALGQGPQFIFQYYREEENGRGNFPPRFSGLQFPNYSSELNVNALELDDSALYLCASSLGGPSYNEQFFGPGTRLTVL.

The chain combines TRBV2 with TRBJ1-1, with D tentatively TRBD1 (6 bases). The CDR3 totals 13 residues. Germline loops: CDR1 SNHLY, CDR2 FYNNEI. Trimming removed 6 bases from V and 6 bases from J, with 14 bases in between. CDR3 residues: CASRRGGSSEAFF. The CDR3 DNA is TGTGCCAGCAGAAGGGGGGGGTCATCTGAAGCTTTCTTT.

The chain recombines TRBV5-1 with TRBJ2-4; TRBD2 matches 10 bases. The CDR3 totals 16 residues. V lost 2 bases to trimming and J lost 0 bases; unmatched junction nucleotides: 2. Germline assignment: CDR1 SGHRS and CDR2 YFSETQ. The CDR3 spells CASSFTSGVAKNIQYF. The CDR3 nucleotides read TGCGCCAGCAGCTTCACTAGCGGGGTAGCCAAAAACATTCAGTACTTC.

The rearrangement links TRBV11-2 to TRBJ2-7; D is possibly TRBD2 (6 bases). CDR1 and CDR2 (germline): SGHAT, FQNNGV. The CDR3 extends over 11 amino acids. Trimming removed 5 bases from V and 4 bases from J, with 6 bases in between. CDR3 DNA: TGTGCCAGCAGCGGGGGGTACGAGCAGTACTTC. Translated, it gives CASSGGYEQYF.

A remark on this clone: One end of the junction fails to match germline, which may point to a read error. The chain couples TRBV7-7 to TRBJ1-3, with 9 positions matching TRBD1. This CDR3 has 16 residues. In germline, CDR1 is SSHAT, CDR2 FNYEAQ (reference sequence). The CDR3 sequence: CASSPGTGRSGNTIYF. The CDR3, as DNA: TGTGCTAGCAGCCCGGGGACAGGGCGGTCTGGAAACACCATATATTTT.

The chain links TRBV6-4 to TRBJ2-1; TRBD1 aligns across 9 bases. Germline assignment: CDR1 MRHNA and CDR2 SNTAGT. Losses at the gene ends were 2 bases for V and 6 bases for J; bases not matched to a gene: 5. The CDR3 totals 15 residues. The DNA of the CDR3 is TGTGCCAGCAGTGACGCCGGGACAGGGCGCAATGAGCAGTTCTTC. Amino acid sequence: CASSDAGTGRNEQFF.

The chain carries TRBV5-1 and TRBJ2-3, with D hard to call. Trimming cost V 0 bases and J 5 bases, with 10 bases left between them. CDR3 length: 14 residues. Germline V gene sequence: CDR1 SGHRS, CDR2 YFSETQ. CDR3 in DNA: TGCGCCAGCAGCTTGGTCCCGTGGATAGATACGCAGTATTTT. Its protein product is CASSLVPWIDTQYF. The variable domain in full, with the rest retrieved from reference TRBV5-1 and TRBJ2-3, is KAGVTQTPRYLIKTRGQQVTLSCSPISGHRSVSWYQQTPGQGLQFLFEYFSETQRNKGNFPGRFSGRQFSNSRSEMNVSTLELGDSALYLCASSLVPWIDTQYFGPGTRLTVL.

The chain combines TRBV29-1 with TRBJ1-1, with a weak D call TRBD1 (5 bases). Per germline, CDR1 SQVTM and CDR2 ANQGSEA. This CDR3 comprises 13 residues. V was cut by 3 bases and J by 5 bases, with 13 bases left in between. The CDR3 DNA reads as TGCAGCGTTGAGAGCGCTTGGGGGACTGAAGCTTTCTTT. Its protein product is CSVESAWGTEAFF.